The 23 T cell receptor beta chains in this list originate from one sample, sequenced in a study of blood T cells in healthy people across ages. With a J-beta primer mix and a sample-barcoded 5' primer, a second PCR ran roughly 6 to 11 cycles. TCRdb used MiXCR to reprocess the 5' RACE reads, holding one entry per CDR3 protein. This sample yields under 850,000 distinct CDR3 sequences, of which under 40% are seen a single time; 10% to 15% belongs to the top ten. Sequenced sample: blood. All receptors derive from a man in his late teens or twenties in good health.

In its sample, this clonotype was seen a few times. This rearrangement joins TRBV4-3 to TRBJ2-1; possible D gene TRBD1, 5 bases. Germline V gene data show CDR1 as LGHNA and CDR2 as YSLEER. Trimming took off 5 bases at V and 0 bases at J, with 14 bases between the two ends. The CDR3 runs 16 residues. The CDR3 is CASSATTASSYNEQFF. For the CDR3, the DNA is TGCGCCAGCAGCGCTACGACAGCGAGCTCCTACAATGAGCAGTTCTTC.

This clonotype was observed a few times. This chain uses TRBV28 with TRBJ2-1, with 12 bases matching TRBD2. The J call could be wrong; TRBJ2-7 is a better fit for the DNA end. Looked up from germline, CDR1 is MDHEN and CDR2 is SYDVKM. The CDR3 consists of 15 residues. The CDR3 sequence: CASRRLAGVYNEQYF. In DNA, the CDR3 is TGTGCCAGCAGACGACTAGCGGGGGTCTACAATGAGCAGTACTTC.

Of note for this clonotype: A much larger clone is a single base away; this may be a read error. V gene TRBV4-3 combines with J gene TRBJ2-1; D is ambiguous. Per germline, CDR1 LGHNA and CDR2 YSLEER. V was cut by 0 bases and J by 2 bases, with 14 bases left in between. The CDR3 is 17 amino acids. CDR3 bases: TGCGCCAGCAGCCAAGATCAGTCAGGCATCCCCTACAATGAGCAGTTCTTC. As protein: CASSQDQSGIPYNEQFF.

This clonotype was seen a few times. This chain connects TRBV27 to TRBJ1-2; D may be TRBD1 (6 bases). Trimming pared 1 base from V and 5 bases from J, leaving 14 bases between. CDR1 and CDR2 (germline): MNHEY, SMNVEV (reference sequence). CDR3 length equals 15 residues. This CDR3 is CASSLFRGGGYGYTF. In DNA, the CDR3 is TGTGCCAGCAGTTTATTTCGGGGGGGCGGTTATGGCTACACCTTC.

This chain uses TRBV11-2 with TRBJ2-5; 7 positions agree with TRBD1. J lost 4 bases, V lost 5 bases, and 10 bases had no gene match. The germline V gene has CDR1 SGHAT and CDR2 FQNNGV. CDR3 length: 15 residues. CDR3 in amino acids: CASSLHRSGGETQYF. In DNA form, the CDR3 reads TGTGCCAGCAGCCTCCACCGCTCAGGGGGAGAGACCCAGTACTTC.

CDR3 amino acids: CASSPREVGETQFF. The CDR3 bases are TGTGCCAGCAGCCCTAGGGAGGTAGGGGAGACCCAGTTCTTC. The rearrangement links TRBV3-1 to TRBJ2-1; possible D gene TRBD2, 6 bases. From germline, CDR1 is LGHDT and CDR2 YNNKEL (reference sequence). The CDR3 runs to 14 residues. With 4 bases removed from V and 13 bases from J, the gap between germline ends came to 20 bases.

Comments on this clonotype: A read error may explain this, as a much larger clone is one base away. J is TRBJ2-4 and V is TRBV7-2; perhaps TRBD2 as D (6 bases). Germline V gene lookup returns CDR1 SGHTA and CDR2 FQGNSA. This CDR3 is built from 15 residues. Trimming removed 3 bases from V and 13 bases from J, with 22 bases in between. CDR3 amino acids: CASSLVGGKGNEQYF. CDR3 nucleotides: TGTGCCAGCAGCTTGGTGGGAGGTAAAGGGAATGAGCAGTACTTC.

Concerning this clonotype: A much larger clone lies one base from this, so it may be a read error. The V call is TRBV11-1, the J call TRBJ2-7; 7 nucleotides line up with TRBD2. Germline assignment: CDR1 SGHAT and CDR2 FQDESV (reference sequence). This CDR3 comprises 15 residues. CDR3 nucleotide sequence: TGTGCCGGCAGCAAGGACCCCGGGGGGTCCTACGAGCAGTACTTC. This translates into CAGSKDPGGSYEQYF.

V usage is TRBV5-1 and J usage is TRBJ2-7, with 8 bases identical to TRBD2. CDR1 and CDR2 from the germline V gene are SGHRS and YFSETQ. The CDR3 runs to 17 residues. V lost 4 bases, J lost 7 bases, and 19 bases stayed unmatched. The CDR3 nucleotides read TGCGCCAGCAGCCGCGCATGGTCGGGGGGGTCCTACAATGAGCAGTACTTC. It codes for CASSRAWSGGSYNEQYF.

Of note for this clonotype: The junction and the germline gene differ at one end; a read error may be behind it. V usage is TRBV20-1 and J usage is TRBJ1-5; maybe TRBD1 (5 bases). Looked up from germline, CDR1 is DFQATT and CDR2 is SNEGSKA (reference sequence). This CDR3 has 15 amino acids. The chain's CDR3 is CSARGSQGLNRPQHF. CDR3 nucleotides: TGCAGTGCTAGAGGGTCGCAGGGACTCAATCGGCCCCAGCATTTT.

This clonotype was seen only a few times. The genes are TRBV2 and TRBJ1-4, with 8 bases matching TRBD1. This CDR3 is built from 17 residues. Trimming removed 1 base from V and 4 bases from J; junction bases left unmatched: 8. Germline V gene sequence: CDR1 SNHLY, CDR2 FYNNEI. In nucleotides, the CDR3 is TGTGCCAGCAGTGAAGGACCACGACAGGGGCTTAATGAAAAACTGTTTTTT. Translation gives CASSEGPRQGLNEKLFF.

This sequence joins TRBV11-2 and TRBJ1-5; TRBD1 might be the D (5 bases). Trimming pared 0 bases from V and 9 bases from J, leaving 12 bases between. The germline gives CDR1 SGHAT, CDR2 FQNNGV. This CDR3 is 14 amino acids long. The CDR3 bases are TGTGCCAGCAGCTTAGAGGGGACCCTGAGGCCCCAGCATTTT. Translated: CASSLEGTLRPQHF.

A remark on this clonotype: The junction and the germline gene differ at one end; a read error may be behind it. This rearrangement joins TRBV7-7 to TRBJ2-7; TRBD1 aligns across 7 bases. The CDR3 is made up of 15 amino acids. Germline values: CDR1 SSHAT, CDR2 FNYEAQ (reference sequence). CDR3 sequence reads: CASSLGTDPSYEQYF. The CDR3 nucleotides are TGTGCTAGCAGCTTAGGGACAGACCCGAGCTACGAGCAGTACTTC.

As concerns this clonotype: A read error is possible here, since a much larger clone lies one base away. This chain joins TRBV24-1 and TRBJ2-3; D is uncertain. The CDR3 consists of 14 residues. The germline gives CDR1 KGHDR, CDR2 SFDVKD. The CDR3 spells CVTSDSLGLDTQYF. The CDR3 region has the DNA TGTGTCACCAGTGATTCCCTAGGTCTAGATACGCAGTATTTT.

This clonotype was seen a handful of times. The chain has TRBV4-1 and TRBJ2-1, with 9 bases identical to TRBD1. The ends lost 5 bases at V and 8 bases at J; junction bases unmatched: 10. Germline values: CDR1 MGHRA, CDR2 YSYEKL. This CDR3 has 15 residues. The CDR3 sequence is CASSEIRDRDDEQFF. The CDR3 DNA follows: TGCGCCAGCAGCGAAATCCGGGACAGGGACGATGAGCAGTTCTTC.

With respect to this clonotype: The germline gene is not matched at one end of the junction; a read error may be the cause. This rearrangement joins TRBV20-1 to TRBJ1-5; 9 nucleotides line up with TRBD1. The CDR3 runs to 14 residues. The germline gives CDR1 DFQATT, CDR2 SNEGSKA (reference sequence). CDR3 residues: CSATADRGNPPQHF. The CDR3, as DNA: TGCAGTGCTACGGCGGACAGGGGCAATCCGCCCCAGCATTTT.

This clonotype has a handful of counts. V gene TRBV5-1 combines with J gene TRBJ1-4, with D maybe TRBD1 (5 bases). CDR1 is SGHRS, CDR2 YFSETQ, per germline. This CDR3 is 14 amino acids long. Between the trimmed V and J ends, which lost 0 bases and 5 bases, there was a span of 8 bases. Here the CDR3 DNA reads TGCGCCAGCAGCTTGGGGGGGGTAAATGAAAAACTGTTTTTT. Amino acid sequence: CASSLGGVNEKLFF.

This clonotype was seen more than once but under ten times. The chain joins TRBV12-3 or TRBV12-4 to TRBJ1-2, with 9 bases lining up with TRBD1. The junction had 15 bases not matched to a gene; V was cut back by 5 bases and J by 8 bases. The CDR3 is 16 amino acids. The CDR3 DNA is TGTGCCAGCAGTCCCCCGGACAGGGGCACCACGGGGGGCTACACCTTC. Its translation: CASSPPDRGTTGGYTF.

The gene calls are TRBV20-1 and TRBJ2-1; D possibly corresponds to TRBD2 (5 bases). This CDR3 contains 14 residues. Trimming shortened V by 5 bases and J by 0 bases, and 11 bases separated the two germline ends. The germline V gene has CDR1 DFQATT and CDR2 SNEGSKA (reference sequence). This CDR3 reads CSASLVLSYNEQFF. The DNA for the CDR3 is TGCAGTGCTTCACTAGTCCTCTCCTACAATGAGCAGTTCTTC.

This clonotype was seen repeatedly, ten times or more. CDR3 in DNA: TGTGCCAGCAGCTGGGACAGTTCCTCAGCCAAAAACATTCAGTACTTC. Translating it yields CASSWDSSSAKNIQYF. The chain is built from TRBV7-3 and TRBJ2-4; 7 bases are a match to TRBD1. Losses at the gene ends were 4 bases for V and 0 bases for J; bases not matched to a gene: 6. The CDR3 runs to 16 residues. Germline CDR1 SGHTA, CDR2 FQGTGA.

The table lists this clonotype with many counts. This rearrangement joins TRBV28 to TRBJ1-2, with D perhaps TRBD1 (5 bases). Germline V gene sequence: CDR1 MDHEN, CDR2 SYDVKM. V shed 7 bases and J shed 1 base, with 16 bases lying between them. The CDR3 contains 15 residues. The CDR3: CASTIGAGLNYGYTF. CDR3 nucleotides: TGTGCCAGCACCATAGGGGCGGGGCTTAACTATGGCTACACCTTC.

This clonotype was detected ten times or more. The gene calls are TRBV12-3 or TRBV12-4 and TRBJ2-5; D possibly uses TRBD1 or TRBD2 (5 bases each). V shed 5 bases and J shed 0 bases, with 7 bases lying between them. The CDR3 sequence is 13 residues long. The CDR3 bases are TGTGCCAGCAGTGTGGGGGACCAAGAGACCCAGTACTTC. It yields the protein CASSVGDQETQYF.

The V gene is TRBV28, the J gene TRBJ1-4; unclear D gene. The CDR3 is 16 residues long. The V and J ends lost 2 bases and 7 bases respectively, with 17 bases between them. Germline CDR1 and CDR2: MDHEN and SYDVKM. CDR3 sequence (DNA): TGTGCCAGCAGTTTACGGCGCGAGCTCTGGAGTGAAAAACTGTTTTTT. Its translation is CASSLRRELWSEKLFF.